This TCR beta chain was recorded in a study of regulatory dendritic cells for organ transplantation. Across the study: LPS was added to dendritic cell cultures on day 6. Study-wide results and caveats: Alloreactive memory CD8+ T cell pools varied considerably between individuals. Naive T cells showed high diversity, memory cells less, memory CD8+ least.

The CDR3 runs 15 residues. From germline, CDR1 is LNHDA and CDR2 SQIVND (reference sequence). V was shortened by 6 bases and J by 8 bases, with 22 bases between the two germline ends. CFSE-labeled sorted T cells met regulatory or mature dendritic cells for 4 to 6 days. A word on this clone: Its antigen is unidentified.

The assay was immunoSEQ multiplex PCR, and TCRdb's table has in-frame clones only and misses some. The data hold more than 15,000 clones, with more than 60% observed a single time. The sequencing input was memory CD4+ T cells from blood cultured with regulatory dendritic cells. Subset given: CD45RO+ memory T cells. The clonotype comes from a human donor in good health. The genes are TRBV19 and TRBJ1-2, with a tentative D call TRBD1 (6 bases). CDR3 region: CASSLDLTRGTGYTF. The CDR3 nucleotides read TGTGCCAGTAGCCTCGACTTAACCAGGGGAACCGGCTACACCTTC.